These 3 T cell receptor beta chains share one sample of origin, sequenced in a study of blood T cell repertoires in COVID-19. Sequencing was performed with immunoSEQ multiplex PCR; in TCRdb, only in-frame clones are kept and a portion is missing. Here the sample spans roughly 130,000 clones, about nine tenths being singletons. Sequenced: peripheral blood. The source of these receptors is a man in his fifties with active COVID-19.

This chain uses TRBV25-1 with TRBJ2-6, with D possibly TRBD2 on 6 matching bases. CDR3 length: 17 amino acids. Germline V gene data show CDR1 as MGHDK and CDR2 as SYGVNS. V dropped 8 bases and J dropped 1 base, with 18 bases sitting between them. CDR3 sequence (DNA): TGTGCCAGCTCGATCGGGAGAGGGGCGTCTGGGGCCAACGTCCTGACTTTC. Its translation: CASSIGRGASGANVLTF.

The chain is built from TRBV2 and TRBJ2-4; D gene ambiguous. This CDR3 region has 13 residues. Per germline, CDR1 SNHLY and CDR2 FYNNEI. V was cut by 7 bases and J by 7 bases, with 14 bases left in between. This CDR3 is CASTTGVRNIQYF. Written as DNA, the CDR3 is TGTGCCAGCACTACGGGTGTTAGGAACATTCAGTACTTC. Full variable domain (remainder filled in from reference TRBV2 and TRBJ2-4): EPEVTQTPSHQVTQMGQEVILRCVPISNHLYFYWYRQILGQKVEFLVSFYNNEISEKSEIFDDQFSVERPDGSNFTLKIRSTKLEDSAMYFCASTTGVRNIQYFGAGTRLSVL.

The chain recombines TRBV9 with TRBJ1-6, with 7 bases fitting TRBD1. This CDR3 has 14 amino acids. Germline V CDR1 and CDR2: SGDLS, YYNGEE. J was trimmed by 13 bases and V by 3 bases; bases with no gene match: 10. The CDR3 DNA reads TGTGCCAGCAGCGGGACAGGCGGAATAGGGCCCCTCCACTTT. Translation: CASSGTGGIGPLHF.